Presented here are 13 T cell receptor beta chains from one specimen sequenced in a study of OX40 agonist ivuxolimab in advanced cancers. Only in-frame clones appear in the TCRdb table, and some are missing; sequencing was by immunoSEQ multiplex PCR. The sample consists of fewer than 100,000 clones, around 83% of them appearing once. The material was CD4+ or CD8+ T cells sorted from blood, obtained in a trial of the OX40 agonist ivuxolimab. The source is an adult with an advanced solid tumor such as melanoma, head and neck, liver or kidney cancer.

The J gene is TRBJ1-3, the V gene TRBV6-5, with D possibly being TRBD1 (5 bases). Trimming pared 7 bases from V and 4 bases from J, leaving 17 bases between. CDR1 and CDR2 from the germline V gene are MNHEY and SVGAGI. This CDR3 contains 15 residues. The CDR3 DNA follows: TGTGCCAGCACTCCCTCCGGGACCCCCGGAAACACCATATATTTT. Amino acid sequence: CASTPSGTPGNTIYF.

The chain combines TRBV5-6 with TRBJ1-6, with a weak D call TRBD1 (6 bases). CDR3 length equals 14 residues. Germline CDR1 SGHDT, CDR2 YYEEEE. V lost 4 bases, J lost 10 bases, and 15 bases lay in between. Here the CDR3 DNA reads TGTGCCAGCAGCCACCGGACAGACGGGTCACCCCTCCACTTT. Translation gives CASSHRTDGSPLHF.

This sequence joins TRBV7-2 and TRBJ1-1; D gene uncertain. The CDR3 is 14 amino acids. The germline V gene has CDR1 SGHTA and CDR2 FQGNSA. Trimming took off 5 bases at V and 3 bases at J, with 13 bases between the two ends. The CDR3 loop is CASSVSMADTEAFF. For the CDR3, the DNA is TGTGCCAGCAGCGTCTCGATGGCGGACACTGAAGCTTTCTTT.

This clone was detected once. The rearrangement uses TRBV7-6 and TRBJ1-3, with D maybe TRBD1 (6 bases). The germline V gene has CDR1 SGHVS and CDR2 FNYEAQ. The CDR3 is made up of 17 amino acids. V was clipped by 2 bases and J by 2 bases, with 16 bases between them. CDR3 sequence: CASSLSLRGATGNTIYF. The CDR3 DNA follows: TGTGCCAGCAGCTTATCCCTAAGGGGGGCGACTGGAAACACCATATATTTT.

This rearrangement joins TRBV5-8 to TRBJ1-1; D remains ambiguous. Trimming cost V 4 bases and J 5 bases, with 6 bases left between them. The CDR3 extends over 11 amino acids. CDR1 SGHTS and CDR2 YDEGEE come from the germline V gene. CDR3 protein: CASSGWTEAFF. The CDR3, as DNA: TGTGCCAGCAGCGGGTGGACTGAAGCTTTCTTT.

The gene calls are TRBV27 and TRBJ2-7, with 11 positions matching TRBD2. Germline V lookup: CDR1 MNHEY, CDR2 SMNVEV (reference sequence). The CDR3 consists of 15 residues. Losses at the gene ends were 6 bases for V and 1 base for J; bases not matched to a gene: 5. CDR3 residues: CASSLLAGASYEQYF. CDR3 nucleotide sequence: TGTGCCAGCAGCCTACTAGCGGGAGCGTCCTACGAGCAGTACTTC.

The rearrangement uses TRBV6-1 and TRBJ2-2; the D gene is possibly TRBD1 (6 bases). CDR1 MNHNS and CDR2 SASEGT come from the germline V gene. The V end was cut by 6 bases, the J end by 6 bases, with 14 bases between. This CDR3 contains 14 residues. As DNA, the CDR3 is TGTGCCAGCAGGGGAACCTGGACAGCCGGGGAGCTGTTTTTT. It yields the protein CASRGTWTAGELFF.

The chain couples TRBV27 to TRBJ2-2, with no clear D. Germline V lookup: CDR1 MNHEY, CDR2 SMNVEV (reference sequence). The V and J ends lost 2 bases and 1 base respectively, with 5 bases between them. The CDR3 runs to 14 residues. The CDR3 spells CASSLKENTGELFF. In nucleotides, the CDR3 is TGTGCCAGCAGTTTAAAGGAGAACACCGGGGAGCTGTTTTTT.

The J gene is TRBJ1-6, the V gene TRBV7-6; 7 nucleotides line up with TRBD1. Germline V gene sequence: CDR1 SGHVS, CDR2 FNYEAQ. CDR3 size: 13 residues. V lost 1 base to trimming and J lost 12 bases; unmatched junction nucleotides: 3. The CDR3 DNA is TGTGCCAGCAGCTTAGGTCAGGGGGAACCCCTCCACTTT. It is translated as CASSLGQGEPLHF.

The rearrangement uses TRBV30 and TRBJ1-1; TRBD1 might be the D (6 bases). This CDR3 is 11 amino acids long. The V gene's germline CDR1 is GTSNPN and CDR2 SVGIG (reference sequence). V gave up 5 bases and J gave up 5 bases, with 9 bases separating them. The CDR3 bases are TGTGCCTGGGAAGGGGGGACTGAAGCTTTCTTT. This translates into CAWEGGTEAFF.

V and J are TRBV11-3 and TRBJ2-5, with D possibly called TRBD1 or TRBD2 (5 bases each). V shed 1 base and J shed 3 bases, with 15 bases lying between them. The CDR3 spans 16 residues. The germline gives CDR1 SGHNT, CDR2 YENEEA. For the CDR3, the DNA is TGTGCCAGCAGCTTAGGCCAGGGAGTTGGTGAAGAGACCCAGTACTTC. It specifies CASSLGQGVGEETQYF.

The J gene is TRBJ2-7, the V gene TRBV27, with TRBD2 as a possible D gene (6 bases). This CDR3 has 15 amino acids. Trimming took off 8 bases at V and 5 bases at J, with 22 bases between the two ends. Looked up from germline, CDR1 is MNHEY and CDR2 is SMNVEV (reference sequence). The CDR3 region is CASPRFSAGWDEQYF. In nucleotides, the CDR3 is TGTGCCAGCCCGAGGTTTAGTGCGGGATGGGACGAGCAGTACTTC.

This chain links TRBV2 with TRBJ2-1; 12 bases line up with TRBD2. V lost 8 bases and J lost 10; bases outside the gene matches: 9. Germline V gives CDR1 SNHLY, CDR2 FYNNEI. This CDR3 has 14 amino acids. CDR3 protein: CASAALAGGQEQFF. The DNA for the CDR3 is TGTGCCAGCGCGGCGCTAGCGGGGGGGCAGGAGCAGTTCTTC. The variable domain in full, with the rest retrieved from reference TRBV2 and TRBJ2-1, is EPEVTQTPSHQVTQMGQEVILRCVPISNHLYFYWYRQILGQKVEFLVSFYNNEISEKSEIFDDQFSVERPDGSNFTLKIRSTKLEDSAMYFCASAALAGGQEQFFGPGTRLTVL.